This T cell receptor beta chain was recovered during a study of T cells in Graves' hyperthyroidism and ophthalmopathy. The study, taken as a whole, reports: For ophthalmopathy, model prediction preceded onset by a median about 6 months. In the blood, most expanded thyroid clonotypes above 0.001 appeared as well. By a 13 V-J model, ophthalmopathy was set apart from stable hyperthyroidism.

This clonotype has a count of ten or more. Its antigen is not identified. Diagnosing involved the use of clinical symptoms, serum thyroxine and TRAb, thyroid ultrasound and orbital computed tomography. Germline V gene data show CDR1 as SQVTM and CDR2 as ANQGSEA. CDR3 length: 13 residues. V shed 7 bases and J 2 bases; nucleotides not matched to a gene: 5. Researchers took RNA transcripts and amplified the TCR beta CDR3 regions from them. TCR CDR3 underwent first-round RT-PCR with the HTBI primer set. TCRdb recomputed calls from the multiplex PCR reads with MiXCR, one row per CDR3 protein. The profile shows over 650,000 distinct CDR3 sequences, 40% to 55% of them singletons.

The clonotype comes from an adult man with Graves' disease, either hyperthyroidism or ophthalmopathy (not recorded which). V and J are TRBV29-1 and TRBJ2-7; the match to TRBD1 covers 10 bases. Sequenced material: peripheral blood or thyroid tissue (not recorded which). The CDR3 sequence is CSGRGQGAYEQYF. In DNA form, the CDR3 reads TGCAGCGGCCGCGGACAGGGGGCCTACGAGCAGTACTTC.